This T cell receptor (beta chain) was documented in a study of shared clonotypes between healthy human individuals. Whole-study context: Those who served as donors were a couple of women and a few men between the ages of 18 and 49. The study, taken as a whole, reports: For naive CD4 cells, 5% to 6.5% of clonotypes were shared across a handful of donors.

All donors qualified as healthy HIV-negative adults and had experienced no recent acute infections or vaccinations. Sequenced by immunoSEQ multiplex PCR; TCRdb stores in-frame clones only, minus some. The sample has roughly 1,000,000 clones, approximately 78% seen once. Notes on this clone: The antigen remains undetermined.

The sample taken for sequencing was memory CD4+ T cells from PBMCs. Subset described: CD45RA-negative fraction. The clonotype was recovered from a man younger than 35 in good health. Some clones in this sample may be carry-over from other donors' samples.

CDR3 coding DNA: TGTGCCAGCAGCGTAGGGAGTAGTTACTACGAGCAGTACTTC. It encodes CASSVGSSYYEQYF. The genes are TRBV9 and TRBJ2-7; no firm D call. V lost 0 bases and J lost 3, with 10 bases in between. Germline V CDR1 and CDR2: SGDLS, YYNGEE. The CDR3 length is 14 residues.